Below are 14 T cell receptor beta chains sequenced from a single sample in a study of radiation and T cells in renal cell carcinoma (dated by TCRdb to the early 2020s). In the paper's terms, the time point label means: blood 2 weeks post-SBRT. According to the study, the label for this sample's treatment or condition signals: 15 Gy SBRT to primary tumor, nephrectomy 4 weeks later. Libraries were constructed by the immunoSEQ multiplex PCR assay. TCRdb took over this immuneACCESS table, retaining in-frame rearrangements with V and J assigned. Such tables are incomplete; in checked studies, under half of the missing clones stem from an unresolved V gene, and the remainder is unexplained. The table for this sample lists 150,000 to 190,000 clones; around 90% of them were counted only once. 10% to 15% of the sample lies in the top ten. The input for sequencing was blood, taken from a patient whose treatment included radiotherapy and nephrectomy. The source is a woman aged 45-60 years with renal cell carcinoma.

The chain recombines TRBV4-3 with TRBJ1-2, with 10 bases identical to TRBD1. Germline assignment: CDR1 LGHNA and CDR2 YSLEER. V was pared by 0 bases and J by 8 bases, with 6 bases of the junction left unmatched. The CDR3 spans 15 residues. This chain's CDR3 is CASSQDDRGLWGYTF. In DNA form, the CDR3 reads TGCGCCAGCAGCCAAGATGACAGGGGGCTGTGGGGCTACACCTTC.

This chain connects TRBV29-1 to TRBJ2-3; 9 nucleotides match TRBD2. Germline V lookup: CDR1 SQVTM, CDR2 ANQGSEA. Trimming took 3 bases from V and 2 from J; bases not matched to a gene: 12. This CDR3 has 17 residues. As DNA, the CDR3 is TGCAGCGTTGATGGGGAAACGCGGGGGGGCCCCACAGATACGCAGTATTTT. The encoded protein is CSVDGETRGGPTDTQYF.

The rearrangement uses TRBV30 and TRBJ1-6; 9 nucleotides align to TRBD1. This CDR3 has 14 amino acids. The junction had 5 bases not matched to a gene; V was cut back by 3 bases and J by 8 bases. Per the germline V gene, CDR1 is GTSNPN and CDR2 is SVGIG (reference sequence). CDR3 in DNA: TGTGCCTGGAGCGGGGGGACAGGGCATTCACCCCTCCACTTT. Residues: CAWSGGTGHSPLHF.

This rearrangement joins TRBV5-4 to TRBJ1-1; TRBD1 matches at 9 bases. Germline loops: CDR1 SGHNT, CDR2 YYREEE (reference sequence). CDR3 length: 19 amino acids. V gave up 2 bases and J gave up 0 bases; unmatched junction bases: 14. This chain's CDR3 is CASSLRPRGTGIMNTEAFF. CDR3 DNA: TGTGCCAGCAGCTTAAGGCCCCGTGGGACAGGGATCATGAACACTGAAGCTTTCTTT.

The chain carries TRBV19 and TRBJ2-4, with D perhaps TRBD1 (6 bases). Trimming shortened V by 10 bases and J by 6 bases, and 10 bases separated the two germline ends. CDR3 length: 11 residues. The V gene's germline CDR1 is LNHDA and CDR2 SQIVND (reference sequence). CDR3 residues: CATLTGNIQYF. CDR3 bases: TGTGCCACCTTGACAGGAAACATTCAGTACTTC.

The chain joins TRBV19 to TRBJ2-5; D remains ambiguous. CDR1 and CDR2 (germline): LNHDA, SQIVND (reference sequence). This CDR3 is 13 amino acids long. Between the trimmed V and J ends, which lost 2 bases and 5 bases, there was a span of 9 bases. Here the CDR3 DNA reads TGTGCCAGTAGTATAACCAATGGGGAGACCCAGTACTTC. It translates to CASSITNGETQYF. The whole variable domain, remainder taken from reference TRBV19 and TRBJ2-5, is DGGITQSPKYLFRKEGQNVTLSCEQNLNHDAMYWYRQDPGQGLRLIYYSQIVNDFQKGDIAEGYSVSREKKESFPLTVTSAQKNPTAFYLCASSITNGETQYFGPGTRLLVL.

CDR3 nucleotides: TGCAGCGTTGAAGATCGGGCCCGGGGTAGGAATGGCTACACCTTC. Translation gives CSVEDRARGRNGYTF. This chain joins TRBV29-1 and TRBJ1-2; D call uncertain. The CDR3 contains 15 residues. V was cut by 0 bases and J by 6 bases, with 17 bases left in between. The germline V gene has CDR1 SQVTM and CDR2 ANQGSEA.

A single count supports this clone. The genes are TRBV7-6 and TRBJ2-1; a weak D match, TRBD2 (7 bases). CDR1 SGHVS and CDR2 FNYEAQ come from the germline V gene. This CDR3 spans 16 amino acids. Trimming removed 1 base from V and 7 bases from J, with 17 bases in between. The CDR3 DNA follows: TGTGCCAGCAGCTTAGTGGGGGCGGGGGCGTCGAATGAGCAGTTCTTC. Protein product: CASSLVGAGASNEQFF.

This sequence joins TRBV5-6 and TRBJ2-7; 7 bases line up with TRBD1. This CDR3 is built from 15 residues. The germline gives CDR1 SGHDT, CDR2 YYEEEE. The V gene end was trimmed by 6 bases and the J gene end by 2 bases; junction bases not matched to a gene: 11. CDR3 amino acids: CASTPGQLNPYEQYF. CDR3 DNA: TGTGCCAGCACCCCGGGACAGTTAAACCCCTACGAGCAGTACTTC.

V is TRBV6-5 and J is TRBJ1-3; 7 bases match TRBD1. The CDR3 covers 16 residues. Per the germline V gene, CDR1 is MNHEY and CDR2 is SVGAGI. With 0 bases clipped from V and 0 bases from J, the junction kept 2 bases outside the gene matches. DNA of the CDR3: TGTGCCAGCAGTTACTCAGGGGGCGTCTCTGGAAACACCATATATTTT. This encodes CASSYSGGVSGNTIYF.

The rearrangement links TRBV2 to TRBJ1-1; D might be TRBD1 (6 bases). The CDR3 totals 13 residues. The germline V gene encodes CDR1 SNHLY and CDR2 FYNNEI. V was pared by 5 bases and J by 1 base, with 8 bases between. The chain's CDR3 is CASSSDRNTEAFF. The CDR3, as DNA: TGTGCCAGCAGTTCGGACAGGAACACTGAAGCTTTCTTT.

This clone has only one observation. The chain employs TRBV15 and TRBJ2-7; D not certain. CDR3 length equals 13 residues. The ends were cut back, 2 bases at V and 10 bases at J, with 15 bases in the middle. CDR1 is LNHNV, CDR2 YYDKDF, per germline (reference sequence). In nucleotides, the CDR3 is TGTGCCACCAGCAGACACCAGCTGGCGTTACAGTACTTC. Encoded protein: CATSRHQLALQYF.

The chain couples TRBV6-1 to TRBJ2-2, with 11 bases lining up with TRBD2. The germline V gene encodes CDR1 MNHNS and CDR2 SASEGT. The CDR3 length is 18 residues. The ends lost 4 bases at V and 0 bases at J; junction bases unmatched: 7. The CDR3 DNA follows: TGTGCCAGCAGTGGCCTAGCGGGGGGTCTTTCGAACACCGGGGAGCTGTTTTTT. It translates to CASSGLAGGLSNTGELFF.

The CDR3 sequence: CASSRRVGETQYF. CDR3 DNA sequence: TGTGCCAGCAGCCGCCGGGTTGGAGAGACCCAGTACTTC. The J gene is TRBJ2-5, the V gene TRBV7-2; D is ambiguous. This CDR3 has 13 residues. CDR1 is SGHTA and CDR2 is FQGNSA in the germline V gene. V was shortened by 5 bases and J by 4 bases, with 11 bases between the two germline ends.